Reported below is one T cell receptor beta chain. The antigen this receptor binds is unknown. The record has no base qualities; no much larger clone is one base away. Library method: RT-PCR. Instrument used: NextSeq 550. TCRdb ran its own pipeline on the public reads, namely fastp trimming at Q25 and MiXCR clone calling, and kept in-frame beta chains. Here each entry gathers all rows of one CDR3 protein and keeps the most common genes and DNA. For this sample the table gives about 960,000 distinct CDR3 sequences, of which under 20% were detected only once. The ten largest clones capture 5% to 7.5% of the sample. The sample originates from a study of patients and donors after allogeneic stem cell transplantation (dated by TCRdb to 2019 to 2021). CDR1 DFQATT and CDR2 SNEGSKA are derived from the germline V gene (reference sequence). Measured from the cysteine to the phenylalanine, the CDR3 is 19 residues long. Kept here is only the CDR3 DNA, which spans 57 bases and is read in frame from base 1. The junction carries 27 bases between V and J, which are trimmed by 0 bases and 3 bases respectively.

The sequence links TRBV20-1 to TRBJ2-7; TRBD2 could be the D gene, as 5 bases match. The source of this sequence is a human donor who was either an allogeneic HSCT recipient or a stem cell or donor lymphocyte infusion donor (not recorded which). It is not recorded whose cells these are; they may come from a transplant donor. Sequencing input: blood, either unsorted or a sorted T cell fraction (not recorded which). The nucleotides are TGCAGTGCTAGAGATCGGTTGGGAGTCGCCGCGAGACTTAACTACGAGCAGTACTTC. Its protein is CSARDRLGVAARLNYEQYF.